A single T cell receptor beta chain is shown here with its context. This clonotype was recorded a few times. No antigen is known for it. No per-base quality is available; no much larger clone lies one base away. The treatment or condition tag for this specimen amounts to: allogeneic hematopoietic cell transplantation with graft depleted of TCRalphabeta T cells and CD19 B cells. The children who served as transplant recipients had been given grafts of TCRalphabeta/CD19-depleted allogeneic hematopoietic cells. Libraries came from PCR. Sequencing took place on an Illumina HiSeq 2500. To normalize quantification of the TCRbeta repertoire, the TCR libraries were built with molecular barcoding that relied on unique molecular identifiers. TCRdb reworked the public reads: Q25 trimming with fastp, MiXCR clone assembly, productive beta chains retained. Under each unique CDR3 protein, matching rows form one entry showing the most common genes and DNA. This sample lists about 580,000 distinct CDR3 sequences; under 25% were detected once. The ten largest make up 13% to 15% of the sample.

This entry comes from a study of T-cell reconstitution after alpha-beta-depleted transplantation in children (dated by TCRdb to the mid-2010s). Regarding the research as a whole: The study quantitatively tracked T-cell immune reconstitution after TCRalphabeta/CD19-depleted allogeneic hematopoietic cell transplantation in children using TCR repertoire profiling. What the research found in general, with its limitations: In some patients, the high TCRbeta diversity seen at day 60 was put down to recipient T cells and intrathymic progenitors that had survived conditioning. Hyperexpanded clone frequencies declined over subsequent months; after one year, T-cell counts and TCRbeta diversity were mostly attributed to newly produced T cells. The apparently early alphabetaT-cell count recovery about two months after transplant was reportedly dependent on only several hundred rapidly expanded clones derived from non-depleted graft cells.

The germline V gene gives CDR1 as SGHDT and CDR2 as YYEEEE. The junction shows trimming of 0 bases on V and 9 bases on J, plus 17 bases between the germline ends. Spanning cysteine to phenylalanine, the CDR3 consists of 15 amino acids. Solely the CDR3 DNA is kept, with 45 bases framed from the first base. The sequences come from PBMCs, mostly from graft donor cells, collected 360 days after TCRalphabeta/CD19-depleted stem cell transplant. The sequence derives from a boy less than two years old who had a stem cell transplant for acute myeloid leukemia, so the T cells may come from the graft donor. Recombination connected TRBV5-6 to TRBJ2-3; the best D guess is TRBD1, with 5 bases matching. The sequenced DNA: TGTGCCAGCAGCTTGGAGGGTAACCAGGGTTTAACGCAGTATTTT. Its protein reads: CASSLEGNQGLTQYF.